What follows describes a single TCR beta chain. The antigen remains unidentified. This sample stems from a study of cytomegalovirus exposure and HLA in healthy donors. Findings of the study overall: Prior analysis indicated that the majority of TCR beta V segments exhibited productivity approximately 87% or approximately 30% of the time.

PCR primers comprised 60 Vbeta and 13 Jbeta primers. TCRdb's table, derived via immunoSEQ multiplex PCR, lists solely in-frame clones and lacks some. Here the sample spans around 170,000 clones, roughly 80% being singletons. The sequencing sample was made of PBMCs. The clonotype originates from a boy younger than 10 in good health and CMV-seronegative.

CDR3 coding DNA: TGTGCCAGCAGCTTTTCAGGTTTAGCTTTCTTT. Protein product: CASSFSGLAFF. V is TRBV11-2 and J is TRBJ1-1; D remains unclear. Trimming removed 3 bases from V and 10 bases from J, with 9 bases in between. Germline CDR1 reads SGHAT; CDR2 reads FQNNGV. The CDR3 totals 11 residues.